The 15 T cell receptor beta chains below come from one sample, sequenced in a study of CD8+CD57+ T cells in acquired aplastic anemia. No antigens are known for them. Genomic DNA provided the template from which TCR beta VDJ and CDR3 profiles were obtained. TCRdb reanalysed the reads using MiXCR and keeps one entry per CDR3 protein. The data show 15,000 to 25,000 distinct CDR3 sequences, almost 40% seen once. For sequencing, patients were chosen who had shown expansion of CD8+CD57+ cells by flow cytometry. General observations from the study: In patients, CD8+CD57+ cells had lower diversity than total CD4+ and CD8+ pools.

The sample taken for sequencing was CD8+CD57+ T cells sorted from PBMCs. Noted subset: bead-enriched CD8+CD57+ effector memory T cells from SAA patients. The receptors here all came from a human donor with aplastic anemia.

The CDR3 loop reads CSAAAPSGNLYMLQETQYF. CDR3 sequence (DNA): TGCAGTGCCGCCGCCCCAAGCGGGAACCTTTACATGTTACAAGAGACCCAGTACTTC. The chain uses TRBV20-1 and TRBJ2-5, with 7 positions matching TRBD2. CDR3 size: 19 residues. With 6 bases clipped from V and 2 bases from J, the junction kept 24 bases outside the gene matches. Germline-derived CDR1 and CDR2 are DFQATT and SNEGSKA (reference sequence).

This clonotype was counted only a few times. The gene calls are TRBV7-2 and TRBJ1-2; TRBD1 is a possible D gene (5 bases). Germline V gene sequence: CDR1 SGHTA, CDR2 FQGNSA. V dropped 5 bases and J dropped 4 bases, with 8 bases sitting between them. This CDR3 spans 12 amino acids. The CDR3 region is CASSQGVYGYTF. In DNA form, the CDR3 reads TGTGCCAGCAGCCAGGGTGTCTATGGCTACACCTTC. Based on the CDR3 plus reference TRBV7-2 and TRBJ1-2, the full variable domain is GAGVSQSPSNKVTEKGKDVELRCDPISGHTALYWYRQSLGQGLEFLIYFQGNSAPDKSGLPSDRFSAERTGGSVSTLTIQRTQQEDSAVYLCASSQGVYGYTFGSGTRLTVV.

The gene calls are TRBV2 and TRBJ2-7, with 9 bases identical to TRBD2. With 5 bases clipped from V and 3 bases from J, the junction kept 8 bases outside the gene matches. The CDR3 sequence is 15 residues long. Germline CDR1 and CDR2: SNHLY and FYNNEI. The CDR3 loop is CASSPRGGAYYEQYF. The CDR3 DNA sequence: TGTGCCAGCAGTCCCCGCGGGGGGGCCTACTACGAGCAGTACTTC.

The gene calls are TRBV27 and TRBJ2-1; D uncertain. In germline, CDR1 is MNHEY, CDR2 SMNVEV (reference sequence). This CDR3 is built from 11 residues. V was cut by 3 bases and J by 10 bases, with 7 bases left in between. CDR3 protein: CASSFGQEQFF. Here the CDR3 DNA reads TGTGCCAGCAGTTTTGGGCAGGAGCAGTTCTTC.

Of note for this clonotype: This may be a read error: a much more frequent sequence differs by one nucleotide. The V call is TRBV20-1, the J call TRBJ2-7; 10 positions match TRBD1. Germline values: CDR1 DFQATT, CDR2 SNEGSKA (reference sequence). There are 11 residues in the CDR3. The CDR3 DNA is TGCAGTGCTAGGGTAGGGACAGGGGAGTGCTTC. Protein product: CSARVGTGECF.

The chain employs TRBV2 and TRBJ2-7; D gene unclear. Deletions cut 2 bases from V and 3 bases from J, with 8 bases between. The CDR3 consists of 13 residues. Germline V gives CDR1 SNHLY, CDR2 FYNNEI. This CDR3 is CASSEWPSYEQYF. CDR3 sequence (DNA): TGTGCCAGCAGTGAATGGCCCAGCTACGAGCAGTACTTC.

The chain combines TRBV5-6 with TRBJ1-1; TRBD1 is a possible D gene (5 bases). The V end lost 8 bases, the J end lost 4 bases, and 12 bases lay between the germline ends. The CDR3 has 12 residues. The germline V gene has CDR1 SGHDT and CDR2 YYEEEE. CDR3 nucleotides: TGTGCCAGTGCTCCAGGGTCCACTGAAGCTTTCTTT. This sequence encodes CASAPGSTEAFF.

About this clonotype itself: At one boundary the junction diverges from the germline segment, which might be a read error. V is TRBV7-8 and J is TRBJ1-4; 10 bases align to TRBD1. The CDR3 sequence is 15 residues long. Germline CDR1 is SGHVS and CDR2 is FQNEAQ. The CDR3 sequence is CAGSSSGTGVGKLFF. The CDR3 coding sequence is TGTGCCGGCAGCTCATCCGGGACAGGGGTTGGAAAACTGTTTTTT.

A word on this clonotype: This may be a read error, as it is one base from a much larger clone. DNA for the CDR3: TGTGCCAGCAGCTTATCAGAGAGGTTCGACGAGCAGTTCTTC. It translates to CASSLSERFDEQFF. The V call is TRBV5-5, the J call TRBJ2-1; D is uncertain. The V end lost 2 bases, the J end lost 10 bases, and 16 bases lay between the germline ends. CDR1 is SGHKS, CDR2 YYEKEE, per germline (reference sequence). The CDR3 consists of 14 residues. The entire variable domain, with the rest obtained from reference TRBV5-5 and TRBJ2-1, is as follows: DAGVTQSPTHLIKTRGQQVTLRCSPISGHKSVSWYQQVLGQGPQFIFQYYEKEERGRGNFPDRFSARQFPNYSSELNVNALLLGDSALYLCASSLSERFDEQFFGPGTRLTVL.

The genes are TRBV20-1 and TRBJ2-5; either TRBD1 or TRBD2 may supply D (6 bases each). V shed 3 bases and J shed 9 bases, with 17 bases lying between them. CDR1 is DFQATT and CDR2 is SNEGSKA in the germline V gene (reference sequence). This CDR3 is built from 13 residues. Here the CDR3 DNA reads TGCAGTGCTAGCGGGAGATCAGGGGAGTCCCAGTACTTC. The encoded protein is CSASGRSGESQYF.

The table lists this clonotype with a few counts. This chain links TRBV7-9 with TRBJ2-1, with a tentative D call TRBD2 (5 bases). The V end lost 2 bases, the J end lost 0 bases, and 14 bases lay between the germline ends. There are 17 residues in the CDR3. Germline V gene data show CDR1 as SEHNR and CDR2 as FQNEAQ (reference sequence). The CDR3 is CASSLQPGLSSYNEQFF. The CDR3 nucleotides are TGTGCCAGCAGCTTACAGCCTGGACTGAGCTCCTACAATGAGCAGTTCTTC.

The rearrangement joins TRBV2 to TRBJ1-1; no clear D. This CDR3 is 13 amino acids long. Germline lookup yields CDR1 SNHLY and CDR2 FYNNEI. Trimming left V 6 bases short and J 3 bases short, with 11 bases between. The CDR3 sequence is CASSSAQYTEAFF. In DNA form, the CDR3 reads TGTGCCAGCAGCTCGGCACAGTACACTGAAGCTTTCTTT.

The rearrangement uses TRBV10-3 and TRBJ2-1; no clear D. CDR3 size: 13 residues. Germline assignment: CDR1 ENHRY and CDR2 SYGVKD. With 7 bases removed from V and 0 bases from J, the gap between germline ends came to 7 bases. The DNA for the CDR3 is TGTGCCATCACGCCCACCTCCTACAATGAGCAGTTCTTC. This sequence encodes CAITPTSYNEQFF.

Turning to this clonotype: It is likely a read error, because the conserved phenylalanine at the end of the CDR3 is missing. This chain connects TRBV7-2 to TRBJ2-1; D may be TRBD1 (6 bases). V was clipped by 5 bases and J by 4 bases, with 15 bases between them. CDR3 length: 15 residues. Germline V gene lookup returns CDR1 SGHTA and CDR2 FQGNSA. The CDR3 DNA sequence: TGTGCCAGCAGCACACTGGGGGCCGCGTACAATGAGCAGTTCCTC. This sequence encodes CASSTLGAAYNEQFL.

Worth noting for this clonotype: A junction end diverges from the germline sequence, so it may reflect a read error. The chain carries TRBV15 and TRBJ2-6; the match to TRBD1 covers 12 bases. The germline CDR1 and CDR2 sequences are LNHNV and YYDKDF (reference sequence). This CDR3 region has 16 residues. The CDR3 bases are TGTGCCAGCAGCTTGGGACAGGGGGCCGGGGCCAACGTCCTGACTTTC. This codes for CASSLGQGAGANVLTF.